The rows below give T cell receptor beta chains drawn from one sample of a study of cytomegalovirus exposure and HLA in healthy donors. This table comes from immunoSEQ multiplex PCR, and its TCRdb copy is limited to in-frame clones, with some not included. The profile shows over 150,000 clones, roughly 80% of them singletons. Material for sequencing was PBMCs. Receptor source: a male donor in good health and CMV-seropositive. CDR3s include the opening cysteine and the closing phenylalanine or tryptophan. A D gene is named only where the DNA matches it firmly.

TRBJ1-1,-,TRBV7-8,CAGTEGVRNTEAFF
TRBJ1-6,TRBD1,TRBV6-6,CASRGQGTTPLHF
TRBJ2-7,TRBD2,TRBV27,CASRLRGGLGEQYF
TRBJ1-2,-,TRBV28,CASSYGPLHYGYTF
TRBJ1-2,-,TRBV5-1,CASSVSQNNYGYTF
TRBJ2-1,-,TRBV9,CASSHRREGDEQFF
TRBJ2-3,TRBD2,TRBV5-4,CASRSGGASDTQYF
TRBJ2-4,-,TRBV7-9,CASSFYTLRDSQYF
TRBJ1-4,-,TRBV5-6,CASSRGAGTNEKLFF
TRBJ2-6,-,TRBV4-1,CASSQDSGAGANVLTF
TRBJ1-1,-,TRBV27,CASTPTDAPRNTEAFF
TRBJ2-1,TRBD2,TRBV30,CAWSLRRGGSVYNEQFF
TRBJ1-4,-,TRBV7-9,CASGPPIPGRDNEKLFF
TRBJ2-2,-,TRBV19,CASSIWGRARTGELFF
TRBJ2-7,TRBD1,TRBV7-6,CASSLGTGGDYEQYF
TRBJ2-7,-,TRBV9,CASSVGERLASYEQYF
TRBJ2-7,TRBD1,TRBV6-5,CASSQTGDEQYF
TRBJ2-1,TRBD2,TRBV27,CASIRAGAPNEQFF
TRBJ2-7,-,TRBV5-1,CASSMEGQQYF
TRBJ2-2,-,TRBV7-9,CASSLGLGEGGELFF
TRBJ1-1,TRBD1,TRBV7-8,CASSLGQGAGFTEAFF
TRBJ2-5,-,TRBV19,CASSPQGWGETQYF
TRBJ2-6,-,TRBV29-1,CSVEEASGANVLTF
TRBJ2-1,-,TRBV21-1,CASSKYTSGKRYEQFF
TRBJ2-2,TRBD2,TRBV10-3,CAIRDPGTSGSGELFF
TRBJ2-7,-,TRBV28,CASSFSSYEQYF
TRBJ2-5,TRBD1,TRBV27,CASSGQGEPQYF
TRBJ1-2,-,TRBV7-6,CASSPETRQSDYGYTF
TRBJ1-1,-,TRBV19,CASRFNSTEAFF
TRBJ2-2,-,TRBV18,CASSPPRAAGELFF
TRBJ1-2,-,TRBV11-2,CASSRPGSPYGYTF
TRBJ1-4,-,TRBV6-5,CASSLGEGKLFF
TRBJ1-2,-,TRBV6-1,CASKEMTVSYGYTF
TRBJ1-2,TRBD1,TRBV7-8,CASSTQGADYGYTF
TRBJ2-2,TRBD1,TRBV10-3,CAIRRTGEAGELFF
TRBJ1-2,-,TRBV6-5,CASSDGQPNYGYTF